The 30 T cell receptor beta chains below all came from one sample that was sequenced in a study of blood T cell repertoires in COVID-19. Assay used: immunoSEQ multiplex PCR; TCRdb lists only in-frame clones, some missing. The sample consists of about 440,000 clones, about 91% of them appearing once. The sequencing sample was made of peripheral blood. These receptor sequences come from a woman in her fifties or sixties with COVID-19, enrolled during active disease.

V usage is TRBV19 and J usage is TRBJ2-7, with 10 positions matching TRBD2. The germline gives CDR1 LNHDA, CDR2 SQIVND (reference sequence). The V gene end was trimmed by 3 bases and the J gene end by 0 bases; junction bases not matched to a gene: 8. The CDR3 runs to 17 residues. In DNA form, the CDR3 reads TGTGCCAGTAGTATCCGGCTAGCGGGGGCGTTCTCCTACGAGCAGTACTTC. Translation: CASSIRLAGAFSYEQYF.

This clone was observed a handful of times. This chain connects TRBV6-5 to TRBJ2-3; maybe TRBD2 (5 bases). This CDR3 has 14 residues. Germline CDR1 reads MNHEY; CDR2 reads SVGAGI. V lost 2 bases to trimming and J lost 6 bases, with 12 bases between them. The CDR3 DNA reads as TGTGCCAGCAGTTACGGAAGTAGAGGGGATACGCAGTATTTT. This encodes CASSYGSRGDTQYF.

This clone occurred many times. This chain joins TRBV7-9 and TRBJ1-1, with unresolved D. CDR1 SEHNR and CDR2 FQNEAQ come from the germline V gene (reference sequence). Trimming left V 3 bases short and J 6 bases short, with 11 bases between. The CDR3 runs to 13 residues. CDR3 nucleotide sequence: TGTGCCAGCAGCTTTGGATCTCAGGCTGAAGCTTTCTTT. Translated, it gives CASSFGSQAEAFF.

The V call is TRBV2, the J call TRBJ1-5; D is possibly TRBD1 (5 bases). This CDR3 is 14 amino acids long. V lost 5 bases to trimming and J lost 1 base, with 9 bases between them. Germline-derived CDR1 and CDR2 are SNHLY and FYNNEI. Here the CDR3 reads CASSLSGSNQPQHF. The CDR3 DNA reads TGTGCCAGCAGTCTTTCAGGGAGCAATCAGCCCCAGCATTTT.

The chain's CDR3 is CATRGGEQETQYF. CDR3 coding DNA: TGTGCCACCAGGGGTGGAGAGCAAGAGACCCAGTACTTC. The chain links TRBV24-1 to TRBJ2-5; no reliable D call. The germline gives CDR1 KGHDR, CDR2 SFDVKD. Trimming took off 7 bases at V and 2 bases at J, with 10 bases between the two ends. This CDR3 contains 13 residues.

This chain joins TRBV6-2 or TRBV6-3 and TRBJ2-7, with 7 bases identical to TRBD1. With V trimmed by 5 bases and J by 4 bases, 8 bases remained unmatched. Germline V lookup: CDR1 MNHEY, CDR2 SVGEGT. This CDR3 has 14 residues. CDR3: CASSPGTEIYEQYF. The DNA for the CDR3 is TGTGCCAGCAGTCCCGGGACAGAGATTTACGAGCAGTACTTC.

This chain uses TRBV7-7 with TRBJ1-1; 9 bases map to TRBD1. Germline values: CDR1 SSHAT, CDR2 FNYEAQ (reference sequence). The trim removed 1 base at V and 1 base at J, leaving 7 bases unmatched. The CDR3 consists of 17 residues. The CDR3 DNA follows: TGTGCCAGCAGCTTAGACTACAGGGGGCGAAGGAACACTGAAGCTTTCTTT. It translates to CASSLDYRGRRNTEAFF. Based on the CDR3 plus reference TRBV7-7 and TRBJ1-1, the full variable domain is GAGVSQSPRYKVTKRGQDVTLRCDPISSHATLYWYQQALGQGPEFLTYFNYEAQPDKSGLPSDRFSAERPEGSISTLTIQRTEQRDSAMYRCASSLDYRGRRNTEAFFGQGTRLTVV.

The chain links TRBV5-1 to TRBJ1-4; D unresolved. The CDR3 has 12 amino acids. Germline V lookup: CDR1 SGHRS, CDR2 YFSETQ. Trimming shortened V by 3 bases and J by 6 bases, and 6 bases separated the two germline ends. The CDR3 bases are TGCGCCAGCAGCTCGACTGATGAAAAACTGTTTTTT. As protein: CASSSTDEKLFF.

The chain combines TRBV6-5 with TRBJ1-6; a possible D gene is TRBD1 (6 bases). V lost 6 bases, J lost 7 bases, and 10 bases lay in between. Germline values: CDR1 MNHEY, CDR2 SVGAGI. CDR3 length equals 13 residues. The CDR3, as DNA: TGTGCCAGCAGCACAGGGTTCAATTCACCCCTCCACTTT. Amino acid sequence: CASSTGFNSPLHF.

The rearrangement joins TRBV27 to TRBJ1-1; TRBD1 agrees at 7 bases. Germline V CDR1 and CDR2: MNHEY, SMNVEV (reference sequence). V was pared by 8 bases and J by 1 base, with 10 bases of the junction left unmatched. The CDR3 is made up of 15 amino acids. Here the CDR3 reads CASGQGQAGNTEAFF. The CDR3, as DNA: TGTGCCAGCGGCCAAGGACAGGCAGGGAACACTGAAGCTTTCTTT.

The chain uses TRBV9 and TRBJ1-2; 7 positions match TRBD1. After removal of 4 bases from V and 5 bases from J, the junction contained 8 bases not matched to a gene. The CDR3 is 14 amino acids. Germline V gene data show CDR1 as SGDLS and CDR2 as YYNGEE. The CDR3 coding sequence is TGTGCCAGCAGCACCACGACAGGGCCATATGGCTACACCTTC. Translated: CASSTTTGPYGYTF.

The rearrangement uses TRBV24-1 and TRBJ1-1; D remains ambiguous. V lost 4 bases to trimming and J lost 2 bases, with 4 bases between them. There are 12 residues in the CDR3. Looked up from germline, CDR1 is KGHDR and CDR2 is SFDVKD. In DNA form, the CDR3 reads TGTGCCACCAGTGACAGTAACACTGAAGCTTTCTTT. This encodes CATSDSNTEAFF.

The CDR3, as DNA: TGTGCCAGCACCACACTGGGCAGGGAAATCGATGAGCAGTTCTTC. Its translation is CASTTLGREIDEQFF. The V gene is TRBV6-6, the J gene TRBJ2-1; TRBD1 is a possible D gene (5 bases). Germline V gives CDR1 MNHNY, CDR2 SVGAGI (reference sequence). V was trimmed by 7 bases and J by 8 bases, leaving 21 bases between them. This CDR3 comprises 15 residues.

With respect to this clone: This sample includes further DNA sequences coding for the same CDR3. The V and J genes are TRBV5-1 and TRBJ2-7, with 9 nucleotides matching TRBD1. V lost 5 bases and J lost 2; bases outside the gene matches: 5. The CDR3 covers 14 residues. Germline values: CDR1 SGHRS, CDR2 YFSETQ. In nucleotides, the CDR3 is TGCGCCAGCAGTCCGGGACAGGGAGCCTACGAGCAGTACTTC. It yields the protein CASSPGQGAYEQYF.

The CDR3 nucleotides read TGTGCCAGCAGTGAAGGACAGGGAGGCACCGGGGAGCTGTTTTTT. Amino acids: CASSEGQGGTGELFF. This rearrangement joins TRBV6-1 to TRBJ2-2; possible D gene TRBD1, 7 bases. The V gene's germline CDR1 is MNHNS and CDR2 SASEGT. The CDR3 covers 15 residues. V was shortened by 1 base and J by 4 bases, with 10 bases between the two germline ends.

This clone came up once. The CDR3 DNA is TGTGCCAGCAGCAAAGAACATGACATTTTCCAGCCCCAGCATTTT. Translating it yields CASSKEHDIFQPQHF. V gene TRBV21-1 combines with J gene TRBJ1-5; the D call TRBD1 from the table was never checked on the DNA. TRBV21-1 represents a pseudogene. The CDR3 spans 15 residues.

The chain has TRBV5-1 and TRBJ1-5; D remains ambiguous. This CDR3 is 14 amino acids long. V dropped 0 bases and J dropped 4 bases, with 8 bases sitting between them. The germline gives CDR1 SGHRS, CDR2 YFSETQ. CDR3 DNA: TGCGCCAGCAGCTTGGATCCCACAAATCAGCCCCAGCATTTT. It encodes CASSLDPTNQPQHF.

CDR3 bases: TGTGCCAGCAGCCCTACATCAGGCAGTGAAAAACTGTTTTTT. Its protein is CASSPTSGSEKLFF. The rearrangement joins TRBV5-5 to TRBJ1-4; D remains ambiguous. The CDR3 consists of 14 residues. Germline lookup yields CDR1 SGHKS and CDR2 YYEKEE (reference sequence). The V gene lost 4 bases and the J gene lost 7 bases, with 14 bases spanning the gap.

The CDR3 spells CASSLTLAAITDTQYF. The DNA of the CDR3 is TGTGCCAGCAGCTTAACCCTAGCGGCGATCACAGATACGCAGTATTTT. The V gene is TRBV7-2, the J gene TRBJ2-3; 7 nucleotides align to TRBD2. The ends lost 2 bases at V and 2 bases at J; junction bases unmatched: 7. The CDR3 runs to 16 residues. Germline assignment: CDR1 SGHTA and CDR2 FQGNSA.

This clone was picked up a small number of times. The gene calls are TRBV4-2 and TRBJ1-2; D unclear. The CDR3 consists of 15 residues. Looked up from germline, CDR1 is LGHNA and CDR2 is YNFKEQ. V lost 0 bases, J lost 4 bases, and 12 bases lay in between. CDR3 in amino acids: CASSQDETDLYGYTF. The CDR3 nucleotides are TGTGCCAGCAGCCAAGATGAAACAGACCTCTATGGCTACACCTTC.

This chain links TRBV3-1 (or the pseudogene TRBV3-2) with TRBJ1-2; D call uncertain. Germline V gives CDR1 LGHDT, CDR2 YNNKEL (reference sequence). CDR3 size: 14 residues. V lost 3 bases to trimming and J lost 7 bases, with 15 bases between them. CDR3 in DNA: TGTGCCAGCAGCCACCCGGGGAGGCTGTTTGGCTACACCTTC. Translated: CASSHPGRLFGYTF.

This clone was recorded a few times. This rearrangement joins TRBV7-9 to TRBJ1-6, with TRBD1 matching 8 bases. The CDR3 covers 15 residues. Trimming removed 1 base from V and 5 bases from J; junction bases left unmatched: 1. The germline CDR1 and CDR2 sequences are SEHNR and FQNEAQ (reference sequence). CDR3 sequence (DNA): TGTGCCAGCAGCTTAGTGACAGGGGATAATTCACCCCTCCACTTT. Its translation is CASSLVTGDNSPLHF.

CDR3 nucleotides: TGTGCCAGCAGCGTGACAGGGTCGAACACCGGGGAGCTGTTTTTT. It encodes CASSVTGSNTGELFF. The rearrangement uses TRBV9 and TRBJ2-2; 7 positions agree with TRBD1. From germline, CDR1 is SGDLS and CDR2 YYNGEE. The CDR3 has 15 residues. J was trimmed by 0 bases and V by 2 bases; bases with no gene match: 1.

This clone showed up just a few times. The chain carries TRBV30 and TRBJ1-2; D is ambiguous. The CDR3 consists of 13 residues. Trimming shortened V by 0 bases and J by 2 bases, and 7 bases separated the two germline ends. Germline V gives CDR1 GTSNPN, CDR2 SVGIG (reference sequence). DNA for the CDR3: TGTGCCTGGAGTGTCCCAGAAAACTATGGCTACACCTTC. Translation: CAWSVPENYGYTF.

V is TRBV6-6 and J is TRBJ2-1; 10 nucleotides agree with TRBD2. V gave up 4 bases and J gave up 7 bases; unmatched junction bases: 10. The germline V gene has CDR1 MNHNY and CDR2 SVGAGI (reference sequence). This CDR3 has 16 amino acids. CDR3 sequence reads: CASSSPTAGGPNEQFF. In DNA form, the CDR3 reads TGTGCCAGCAGTTCCCCGACAGCGGGGGGGCCAAATGAGCAGTTCTTC.

The chain links TRBV7-9 to TRBJ2-1; TRBD2 aligns across 14 bases. V dropped 2 bases and J dropped 8; count of bases not matched to a gene: 5. CDR1 SEHNR and CDR2 FQNEAQ come from the germline V gene (reference sequence). The CDR3 has 16 residues. CDR3 nucleotide sequence: TGTGCCAGCAGCTTATTCCTGACTAGCGGGGGGGATGAGCAGTTCTTC. This sequence encodes CASSLFLTSGGDEQFF.

This chain connects TRBV18 to TRBJ1-2; D is ambiguous. The CDR3 has 14 residues. Trimming removed 3 bases from V and 0 bases from J, with 8 bases in between. Germline V lookup: CDR1 KGHSH, CDR2 LQKENI. The chain's CDR3 is CASSPTGANYGYTF. The CDR3 region has the DNA TGTGCCAGCTCACCTACGGGTGCTAACTATGGCTACACCTTC.

V usage is TRBV2 and J usage is TRBJ1-4, with 9 bases matching TRBD1. J lost 8 bases, V lost 7 bases, and 11 bases had no gene match. The CDR3 sequence is 15 residues long. Germline V gives CDR1 SNHLY, CDR2 FYNNEI. As DNA, the CDR3 is TGTGCCAGCATCGACACAGGGGGCGCTGGGGAAAAACTGTTTTTT. It is translated as CASIDTGGAGEKLFF.

The chain employs TRBV19 and TRBJ1-3, with 7 bases aligning to TRBD1. This CDR3 contains 18 residues. Per the germline V gene, CDR1 is LNHDA and CDR2 is SQIVND (reference sequence). The trim removed 5 bases at V and 0 bases at J, leaving 13 bases unmatched. The CDR3 region is CASSVSRDSTFSGNTIYF. CDR3 DNA sequence: TGTGCCAGTAGTGTAAGTCGGGACAGTACTTTCTCTGGAAACACCATATATTTT.

The chain links TRBV15 to TRBJ2-2; no firm D call. The CDR3 has 14 residues. Germline values: CDR1 LNHNV, CDR2 YYDKDF (reference sequence). The V and J ends lost 0 bases and 4 bases respectively, with 6 bases between them. In DNA form, the CDR3 reads TGTGCCACCAGCAGAGACCGGGTCACCGGGGAGCTGTTTTTT. This translates into CATSRDRVTGELFF.